The clone carrying this TCR beta chain came up a few times. Using its own MiXCR run on the RT-PCR reads, TCRdb lists one record per CDR3 protein. Of about 680,000 distinct CDR3 sequences in the sample, 12% to 15% were seen once. Looked up from germline, CDR1 is DFQATT and CDR2 is SNEGSKA (reference sequence). Deletions cut 0 bases from V and 6 bases from J, with 16 bases between. This CDR3 has 15 amino acids. Sequencing was carried out using memory CD4+ T cells from blood. This TCR was recovered from a female donor in good health, serving as a healthy control. V gene TRBV20-1 combines with J gene TRBJ2-3, with TRBD2 as a possible D gene (5 bases). The CDR3 bases are TGCAGTGCTAGAGATCCCCTAGAGGGAGCGGATACGCAGTATTTT. It specifies CSARDPLEGADTQYF.